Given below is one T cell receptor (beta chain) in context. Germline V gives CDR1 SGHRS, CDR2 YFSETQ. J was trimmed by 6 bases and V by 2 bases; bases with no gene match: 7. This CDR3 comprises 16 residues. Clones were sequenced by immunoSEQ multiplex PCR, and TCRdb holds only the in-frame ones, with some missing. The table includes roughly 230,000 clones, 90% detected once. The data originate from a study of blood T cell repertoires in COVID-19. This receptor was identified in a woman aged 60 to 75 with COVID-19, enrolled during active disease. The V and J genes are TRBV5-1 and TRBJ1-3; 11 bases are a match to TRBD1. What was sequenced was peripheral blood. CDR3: CASSFSGTGGANTIYF. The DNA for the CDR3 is TGCGCCAGCAGCTTCTCCGGGACAGGGGGTGCAAACACCATATATTTT.